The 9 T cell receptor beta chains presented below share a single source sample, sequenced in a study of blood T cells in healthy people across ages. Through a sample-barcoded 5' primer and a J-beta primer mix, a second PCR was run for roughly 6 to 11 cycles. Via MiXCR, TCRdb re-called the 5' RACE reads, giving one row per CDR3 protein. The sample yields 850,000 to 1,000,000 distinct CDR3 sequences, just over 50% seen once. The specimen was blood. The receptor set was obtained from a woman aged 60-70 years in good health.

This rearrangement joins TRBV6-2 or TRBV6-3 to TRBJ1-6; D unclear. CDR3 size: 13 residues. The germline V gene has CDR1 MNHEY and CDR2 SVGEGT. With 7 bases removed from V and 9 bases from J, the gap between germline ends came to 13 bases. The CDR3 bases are TGTGCCAGCAAAGCCACGGTAGTTTCACCCCTCCACTTT. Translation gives CASKATVVSPLHF.

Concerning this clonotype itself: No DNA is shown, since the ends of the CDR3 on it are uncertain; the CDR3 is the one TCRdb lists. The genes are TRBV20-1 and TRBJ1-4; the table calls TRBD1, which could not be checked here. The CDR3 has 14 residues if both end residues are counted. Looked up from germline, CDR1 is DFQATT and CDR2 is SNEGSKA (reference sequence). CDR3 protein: CSAVPTGNSGKLFF.

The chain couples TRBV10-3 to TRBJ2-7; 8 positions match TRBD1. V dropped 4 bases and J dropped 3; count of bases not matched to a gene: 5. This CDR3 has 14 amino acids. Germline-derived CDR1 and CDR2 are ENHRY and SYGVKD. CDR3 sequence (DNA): TGTGCCATCAGTGGTGGGACAGGAAACTACGAGCAGTACTTC. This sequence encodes CAISGGTGNYEQYF.

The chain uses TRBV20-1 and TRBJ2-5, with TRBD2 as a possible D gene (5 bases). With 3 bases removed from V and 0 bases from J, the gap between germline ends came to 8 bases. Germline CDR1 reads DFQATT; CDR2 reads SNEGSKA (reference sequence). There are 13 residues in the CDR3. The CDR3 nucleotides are TGCAGTGCTAGGATCGGGGACCAAGAGACCCAGTACTTC. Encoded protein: CSARIGDQETQYF.

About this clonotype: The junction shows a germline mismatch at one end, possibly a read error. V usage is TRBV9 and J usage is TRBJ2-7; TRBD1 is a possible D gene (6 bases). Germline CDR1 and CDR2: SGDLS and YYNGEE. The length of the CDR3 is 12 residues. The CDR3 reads CANSAQGYEQYF. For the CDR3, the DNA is TGTGCCAACAGCGCACAGGGTTACGAGCAGTACTTC.

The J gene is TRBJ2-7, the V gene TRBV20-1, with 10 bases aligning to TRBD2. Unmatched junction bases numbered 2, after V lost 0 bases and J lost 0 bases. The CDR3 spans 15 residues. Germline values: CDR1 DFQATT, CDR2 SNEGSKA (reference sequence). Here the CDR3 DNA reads TGCAGTGCTAGAGATGGGACTAGCGCCTCCTACGAGCAGTACTTC. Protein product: CSARDGTSASYEQYF.

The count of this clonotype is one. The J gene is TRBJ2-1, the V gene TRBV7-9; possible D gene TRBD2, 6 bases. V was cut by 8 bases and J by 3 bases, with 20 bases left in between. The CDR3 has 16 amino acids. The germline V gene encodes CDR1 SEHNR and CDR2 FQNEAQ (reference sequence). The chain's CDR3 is CASHDFGTEHYNEQFF. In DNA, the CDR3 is TGTGCCAGCCACGACTTTGGGACTGAACACTACAATGAGCAGTTCTTC.

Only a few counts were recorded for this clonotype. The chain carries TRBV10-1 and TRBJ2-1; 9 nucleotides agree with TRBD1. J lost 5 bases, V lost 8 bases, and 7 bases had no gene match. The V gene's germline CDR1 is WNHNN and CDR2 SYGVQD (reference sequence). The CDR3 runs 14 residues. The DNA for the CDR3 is TGCGCCAGCTCCACGGGACAGGGTGACAATGAGCAGTTCTTC. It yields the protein CASSTGQGDNEQFF.

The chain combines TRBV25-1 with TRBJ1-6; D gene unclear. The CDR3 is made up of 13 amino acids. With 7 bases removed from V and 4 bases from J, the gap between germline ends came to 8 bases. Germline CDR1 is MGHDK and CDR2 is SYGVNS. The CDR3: CASNAEYNSPLHF. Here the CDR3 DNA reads TGTGCCAGCAACGCGGAGTATAATTCACCCCTCCACTTT.